This T cell receptor (beta chain) was identified during a study of blood T cells in healthy people across ages. CDR1 and CDR2 from the germline V gene are KGHSH and LQKENI. CDR3 length: 12 amino acids. Total RNA was isolated from each sample in quantities of at least 6 micrograms. This clonotype has more than one count but fewer than ten. A junction boundary mismatches the germline segment, possibly from a read error. A J-beta primer mix and a sample-barcoded 5' primer were used in a second PCR of roughly 6 to 11 cycles. TCRdb recomputed calls from the 5' RACE reads with MiXCR, one row per CDR3 protein. The data show 800,000 to 1,300,000 distinct CDR3 sequences, under 30% seen once. This sample was shared with a second study, whose subject was T cells of mothers and their children.

The sequence was collected from a girl aged 2-10 years in good health. The V and J genes are TRBV18 and TRBJ2-5; D is undetermined. Material for sequencing was blood. CDR3 amino acids: CASPPQGETQYF. For the CDR3, the DNA is TGTGCCAGCCCACCCCAAGGGGAGACCCAGTACTTC.